These T cell receptor beta chains were read from a single sample in a study of T-cell memory formation after mild COVID-19. TCRdb independently ran MiXCR on the 5' RACE reads; one entry per CDR3 protein. This sample carries nearly 40,000 distinct CDR3 sequences, about 6.7% of them seen once, and the ten largest clones take 0.8% to 1%. Sequenced material: PBMCs or a T cell subset sorted from them (not recorded which). These receptors all stem from an adult who had mild COVID-19 (a few samples of this study predate the infection). Cell type and time point are not known. Both conserved end residues are part of each CDR3. The D gene is left open where the match is weak. Rows may omit the clone size; those that give it use once, few, many or a size class.

j_call v_call clone_size d_call cdr3_aa cdr3_nt
TRBJ2-3 TRBV3-1 many TRBD2 CASSQGTWTSGTDTQYF TGTGCCAGCAGCCAAGGTACTTGGACTAGCGGTACAGATACGCAGTATTTT
TRBJ2-2 TRBV3-1 few NA CASSPPGLSTGELFF TGTGCCAGCAGCCCGCCGGGACTTTCCACCGGGGAGCTGTTTTTT
TRBJ2-5 TRBV6-2/TRBV6-3 NA NA CASSLPGTHSQETQYF TGTGCCAGCAGTTTACCCGGGACCCACTCCCAAGAGACCCAGTACTTC
TRBJ2-2 TRBV5-1 many NA CASSLAPTANTGELFF TGCGCCAGCAGCTTGGCCCCGACGGCGAACACCGGGGAGCTGTTTTTT
TRBJ2-5 TRBV3-1 many TRBD1 CASSDGGTGQRETQYF TGTGCCAGCAGCGACGGAGGGACAGGCCAAAGAGAGACCCAGTACTTC
TRBJ2-5 TRBV7-9 many NA CASSPKRRIQETQYF TGTGCCAGCAGCCCGAAGAGGCGGATCCAAGAGACCCAGTACTTC
TRBJ1-1 TRBV7-2 many NA CASRFSSSVNTEAFF TGTGCCAGCAGATTTAGCAGCTCCGTGAACACTGAAGCTTTCTTT
TRBJ2-3 TRBV7-2 many TRBD2 CASTGTSDRNTDTQYF TGTGCCAGCACGGGGACTAGCGACAGGAACACAGATACGCAGTATTTT
TRBJ1-2 TRBV5-1 many NA CASSSGTQGGSYGYTF TGCGCCAGCAGCAGCGGGACTCAGGGAGGATCCTATGGCTACACCTTC
TRBJ2-1 TRBV12-3/TRBV12-4 many NA CASSFGDTSYNEQFF TGTGCCAGCAGTTTCGGGGACACCTCCTACAATGAGCAGTTCTTC
TRBJ2-7 TRBV28 many NA CASRPWREGYEQYF TGTGCCAGCAGGCCGTGGAGGGAAGGTTACGAGCAGTACTTC
TRBJ2-1 TRBV19 NA TRBD2 CASSIVPSGRFIEQFF TGTGCCAGTAGTATAGTTCCTAGCGGGAGGTTCATTGAGCAGTTCTTC
TRBJ2-1 TRBV5-6 many NA CASSLRSSYNEQFF TGTGCCAGCAGCTTGCGCAGCTCCTACAATGAGCAGTTCTTC
TRBJ2-7 TRBV5-1 few TRBD1 CASRGGTGDYEQYF TGCGCCAGCAGGGGCGGGACAGGGGACTACGAGCAGTACTTC